This passage covers 2 T cell receptor beta chains from one sample sequenced in a study of CD4 T cells in relation to SARS-CoV-2 and coronaviruses (dated by TCRdb to about 2021). Library generation was performed with the immunoSEQ multiplex PCR assay. Entries here come from immuneACCESS through TCRdb and include only in-frame sequences with V and J called. Some clones fail to appear in such tables; in the studies checked, an unresolved V gene covers under half of the shortfall, and the cause of the remainder is unknown. Here the sample has approximately 40,000 clones; 70% to 80% occur a single time. 2.5% to 3.5% of the sample belongs to the ten largest clones. These TCRs' antigens remain unknown. Material for sequencing was memory CD4+ T cells from PBMCs, cultured in vitro. Interpreted using the paper, the cell subset or site label stands for: memory (non-naive) CD4+ T cells. Receptors originate from an adult with COVID-19.

As concerns this clone: This same CDR3 is encoded by further DNA sequences in the sample. V is TRBV28 and J is TRBJ2-3, with D unclear. CDR1 and CDR2 from the germline V gene are MDHEN and SYDVKM. The CDR3 covers 12 residues. Trimming pared 2 bases from V and 6 bases from J, leaving 6 bases between. The CDR3 coding sequence is TGTGCCAGCAGTTTAAATAGTGATACGCAGTATTTT. The encoded protein is CASSLNSDTQYF.

The rearrangement uses TRBV27 and TRBJ2-7, with TRBD2 matching over 11 bases. There are 16 residues in the CDR3. Germline V gene sequence: CDR1 MNHEY, CDR2 SMNVEV (reference sequence). Losses at the gene ends were 6 bases for V and 4 bases for J; bases not matched to a gene: 11. The DNA for the CDR3 is TGTGCCAGCAGCCAAAAGACTAGCGGGATACGATACGAGCAGTACTTC. Translation: CASSQKTSGIRYEQYF.